What follows are 14 T cell receptor beta chains derived from one specimen sequenced in a study of Ad26.COV2.S vaccination and SARS-CoV-2 variants. The repertoire was sequenced with immunoSEQ multiplex PCR; TCRdb's copy has only in-frame clones and lacks some. Of 97,000 or so clones in the sample, roughly 75% were seen once. The sequencing here drew on peripheral blood, taken after recovery from COVID-19. These receptors all stem from a human donor who had recovered from COVID-19.

V gene TRBV9 combines with J gene TRBJ2-5; no clear D gene. Germline lookup yields CDR1 SGDLS and CDR2 YYNGEE. There are 12 residues in the CDR3. V lost 2 bases and J lost 5, with 7 bases in between. For the CDR3, the DNA is TGTGCCAGCAGCGTCTCCGGGGAGACCCAGTACTTC. Its translation: CASSVSGETQYF.

This clone was seen repeatedly, ten times or more. The V and J genes are TRBV2 and TRBJ2-7, with D hard to call. CDR1 and CDR2 from the germline V gene are SNHLY and FYNNEI. CDR3 length: 12 residues. The V and J ends lost 1 base and 3 bases respectively, with 4 bases between them. As DNA, the CDR3 is TGTGCCAGCAGTGAAGTGGACTACGAGCAGTACTTC. Residues: CASSEVDYEQYF.

V is TRBV3-1 (or the pseudogene TRBV3-2) and J is TRBJ2-5, with TRBD2 identical over 10 bases. Germline assignment: CDR1 LGHDT and CDR2 YNNKEL (reference sequence). J was trimmed by 6 bases and V by 0 bases; bases with no gene match: 4. The CDR3 extends over 15 amino acids. In nucleotides, the CDR3 is TGTGCCAGCAGCCAAGACGCTAGCGGGGGAAAGACCCAGTACTTC. Protein product: CASSQDASGGKTQYF.

This chain uses TRBV13 with TRBJ1-4; D is unclear. CDR3 length: 15 amino acids. Trimming shortened V by 0 bases and J by 7 bases, and 12 bases separated the two germline ends. The V gene's germline CDR1 is PRHDT and CDR2 FYEKMQ (reference sequence). CDR3 region: CASSLGPTWGEKLFF. The CDR3 nucleotides read TGTGCCAGCAGCTTAGGCCCCACTTGGGGTGAAAAACTGTTTTTT.

This clone was seen only a few times. This sequence joins TRBV4-2 and TRBJ1-6; possible D gene TRBD1, 6 bases. Trimming took 4 bases from V and 6 from J, leaving 16 bases between them. This CDR3 contains 16 residues. The V gene's germline CDR1 is LGHNA and CDR2 YNFKEQ. The DNA for the CDR3 is TGTGCCAGCAGCCGGACGTCAGGGGACGGTAATTCACCCCTCCACTTT. Translating gives CASSRTSGDGNSPLHF.

This chain links TRBV9 with TRBJ2-6, with 8 bases that match TRBD1. Germline lookup yields CDR1 SGDLS and CDR2 YYNGEE. The CDR3 loop spans 19 amino acids. V trimming: 0 bases; J trimming: 1 base; junction bases outside the gene matches: 9. The CDR3 DNA reads as TGTGCCAGCAGCGTAGCACCGGGACAGGAATTTTCTGGGGCCAACGTCCTGACTTTC. Protein product: CASSVAPGQEFSGANVLTF.

The chain links TRBV6-5 to TRBJ1-1; TRBD1 aligns across 8 bases. Germline V CDR1 and CDR2: MNHEY, SVGAGI. This CDR3 comprises 13 residues. V shed 7 bases, J shed 11 bases, and the junction held 12 bases outside the gene matches. This chain's CDR3 is CASTAGGGVGAFF. In DNA form, the CDR3 reads TGTGCCAGCACGGCAGGGGGCGGGGTAGGGGCTTTCTTT.

The chain employs TRBV5-5 and TRBJ2-5, with D possibly matching TRBD2 (6 bases). The CDR3 length is 16 residues. Germline V gene data show CDR1 as SGHKS and CDR2 as YYEKEE (reference sequence). V was trimmed by 4 bases and J by 3 bases, leaving 19 bases between them. The CDR3 nucleotides read TGTGCCAGCAGCGTAACCGGGACGGGGGTGAAAGAGACCCAGTACTTC. This codes for CASSVTGTGVKETQYF.

The chain links TRBV2 to TRBJ2-3; D is unresolved. Per the germline V gene, CDR1 is SNHLY and CDR2 is FYNNEI. V was trimmed by 6 bases and J by 3 bases, leaving 7 bases between them. CDR3 length: 12 amino acids. The CDR3 is CASRVNTDTQYF. The DNA for the CDR3 is TGTGCCAGCAGAGTAAATACAGATACGCAGTATTTT.

The chain uses TRBV11-2 and TRBJ2-5; no clear D gene. The CDR3 is 11 residues long. The germline gives CDR1 SGHAT, CDR2 FQNNGV. V was shortened by 5 bases and J by 4 bases, with 5 bases between the two germline ends. The DNA for the CDR3 is TGTGCCAGCAGCCTCCGAGAGACCCAGTACTTC. Translating gives CASSLRETQYF.

This sequence joins TRBV7-3 and TRBJ2-3, with D perhaps matching TRBD1 (7 bases). The V end was cut by 5 bases, the J end by 5 bases, with 17 bases between. This CDR3 comprises 15 residues. Germline-derived CDR1 and CDR2 are SGHTA and FQGTGA. The CDR3 here is CASSATGRFGDTQYF. Here the CDR3 DNA reads TGTGCCAGCAGCGCGACAGGGAGGTTCGGAGATACGCAGTATTTT.

The J gene is TRBJ2-4, the V gene TRBV3-1 (or the pseudogene TRBV3-2); 7 bases fit TRBD2. Germline CDR1 is LGHDT and CDR2 is YNNKEL (reference sequence). The ends lost 0 bases at V and 8 bases at J; junction bases unmatched: 7. The CDR3 totals 15 residues. Here the CDR3 reads CASSQEAGSLDIQYF. The CDR3 bases are TGTGCCAGCAGCCAAGAAGCGGGGTCACTTGACATTCAGTACTTC.

This clone was picked up one time. The CDR3 carries no conserved terminal phenylalanine or tryptophan, so it likely arises from a read error. No DNA is shown, since the ends of the CDR3 on it are uncertain; the CDR3 is the one TCRdb lists. The gene calls are TRBV3-1 (or the pseudogene TRBV3-2) and TRBJ2-7; TRBD2, the table's D call, lacks a check against the DNA. The CDR3 is 11 amino acids long, termini counted. The germline V gene has CDR1 LGHDT and CDR2 YNNKEL (reference sequence). This CDR3 reads CASSQDLGHGR.

The V gene is TRBV19, the J gene TRBJ1-1; D possibly corresponds to TRBD1 (6 bases). With 6 bases removed from V and 5 bases from J, the gap between germline ends came to 19 bases. The CDR3 contains 15 residues. Germline values: CDR1 LNHDA, CDR2 SQIVND (reference sequence). The chain's CDR3 is CASRPSVGAETEAFF. For the CDR3, the DNA is TGTGCCAGTAGACCCTCCGTGGGGGCTGAAACTGAAGCTTTCTTT. Combining the CDR3 with reference TRBV19 and TRBJ1-1 gives the whole variable domain DGGITQSPKYLFRKEGQNVTLSCEQNLNHDAMYWYRQDPGQGLRLIYYSQIVNDFQKGDIAEGYSVSREKKESFPLTVTSAQKNPTAFYLCASRPSVGAETEAFFGQGTRLTVV.